This is a list of T cell receptor beta chains from one sample in a study of CD8+CD57+ T cells in acquired aplastic anemia. TCRdb re-derived calls from the reads in MiXCR, one entry per CDR3 protein. This sample has 200,000 to 300,000 distinct CDR3 sequences, with around 82% found just once. Sequenced: sorted CD4+, CD8+, or CD8+CD57+ T cells (not recorded which) from PBMCs. Receptors originate from a human donor with aplastic anemia. The CDR3 runs from the conserved cysteine through the conserved F or W. Fields, in order: V gene, clone size, J gene, D gene, CDR3 protein, CDR3 DNA. D genes are given only for firm matches. Only some rows state a clone size, as once, few, many or a class for expanded clones.

v_call: TRBV9; clone_size: .; j_call: TRBJ1-2; d_call: .; cdr3_aa: CASSATGHYGYTF; cdr3_nt: TGTGCCAGCAGCGCGACAGGCCACTATGGCTACACCTTC
v_call: TRBV13; clone_size: few; j_call: TRBJ1-1; d_call: .; cdr3_aa: CASSGDMNTEAFF; cdr3_nt: TGTGCCAGCAGCGGGGACATGAACACTGAAGCTTTCTTT
v_call: TRBV20-1; clone_size: few; j_call: TRBJ2-1; d_call: TRBD2; cdr3_aa: CSARATSGGSDEQFF; cdr3_nt: TGCAGTGCTAGAGCCACTAGCGGGGGGAGCGATGAGCAGTTCTTC
v_call: TRBV7-9; clone_size: .; j_call: TRBJ2-3; d_call: TRBD2; cdr3_aa: CASSFPGGPGRQYF; cdr3_nt: TGTGCCAGCAGCTTTCCGGGAGGTCCGGGTAGGCAGTATTTT
v_call: TRBV25-1; clone_size: .; j_call: TRBJ2-6; d_call: TRBD1; cdr3_aa: CASSEAGGVGANVLTF; cdr3_nt: TGTGCCAGCAGTGAGGCAGGGGGCGTTGGGGCCAACGTCCTGACTTTC
v_call: TRBV7-3; clone_size: .; j_call: TRBJ2-2; d_call: .; cdr3_aa: CASSPLVGPTDTQFF; cdr3_nt: TGTGCCAGCAGCCCCCTCGTAGGGCCCACAGATACGCAGTTTTTT
v_call: TRBV7-9; clone_size: .; j_call: TRBJ1-2; d_call: .; cdr3_aa: CASSLTGSGGYDYTF; cdr3_nt: TGTGCCAGCAGCTTGACAGGAAGCGGGGGGTACGACTACACCTTC
v_call: TRBV7-2; clone_size: .; j_call: TRBJ2-3; d_call: TRBD1; cdr3_aa: CASSSDRGTGGTDF; cdr3_nt: TGTGCCAGCAGCTCAGACCGGGGGACAGGGGGCACAGATTTT
v_call: TRBV9; clone_size: .; j_call: TRBJ1-1; d_call: .; cdr3_aa: CASRERTDIKYSFF; cdr3_nt: TGTGCCAGCAGAGAACGGACAGACATCAAGTACTCTTTCTTT
v_call: TRBV20-1; clone_size: many; j_call: TRBJ1-2; d_call: .; cdr3_aa: CSARRVGANYGYTF; cdr3_nt: TGCAGTGCTAGGAGGGTAGGGGCTAACTATGGCTACACCTTC
v_call: TRBV5-6; clone_size: once; j_call: TRBJ2-1; d_call: .; cdr3_aa: CASSLGEAPYYEQFF; cdr3_nt: TGTGCCAGCAGCTTGGGGGAGGCACCGTACTATGAGCAGTTCTTC
v_call: TRBV7-3; clone_size: .; j_call: TRBJ2-5; d_call: TRBD1; cdr3_aa: CASRTPGQADLHDF; cdr3_nt: TGTGCCAGCAGGACACCGGGACAGGCAGACCTGCACGACTTC
v_call: TRBV12-3/TRBV12-4; clone_size: once; j_call: TRBJ1-1; d_call: .; cdr3_aa: CASSLWDNTEAFF; cdr3_nt: TGTGCCAGCAGTCTTTGGGACAACACTGAAGCTTTCTTT
v_call: TRBV7-6; clone_size: .; j_call: TRBJ2-5; d_call: .; cdr3_aa: CASTLERVPSGANYF; cdr3_nt: TGTGCCAGCACCCTAGAGAGGGTCCCCTCTGGGGCCAACTACTTC
v_call: TRBV9; clone_size: .; j_call: TRBJ2-3; d_call: TRBD2; cdr3_aa: CASGGGGPDAQYF; cdr3_nt: TGTGCCAGCGGCGGGGGGGGCCCAGATGCGCAGTATTTT
v_call: TRBV20-1; clone_size: .; j_call: TRBJ2-1; d_call: .; cdr3_aa: CSASSWGHYYNEQFF; cdr3_nt: TGCAGTGCCAGTAGTTGGGGACACTACTACAATGAGCAGTTCTTC
v_call: TRBV6-1; clone_size: .; j_call: TRBJ2-1; d_call: TRBD1; cdr3_aa: CASHDRGDYNEQFF; cdr3_nt: TGTGCCAGCCACGACAGGGGCGACTACAATGAGCAGTTCTTC
v_call: TRBV10-3; clone_size: .; j_call: TRBJ1-1; d_call: .; cdr3_aa: CAIALTGSTEAFF; cdr3_nt: TGTGCCATCGCTTTAACAGGGAGCACTGAAGCTTTCTTT
v_call: TRBV10-3; clone_size: .; j_call: TRBJ2-1; d_call: TRBD2; cdr3_aa: CAISVNLAGVEQFF; cdr3_nt: TGTGCCATCAGTGTAAATCTAGCGGGGGTCGAGCAGTTCTTC
v_call: TRBV7-9; clone_size: many; j_call: TRBJ2-5; d_call: TRBD1; cdr3_aa: CASSSRDSSPRETQYF; cdr3_nt: TGTGCCAGCAGCTCCCGGGACAGTTCTCCAAGAGAGACCCAGTACTTC
v_call: TRBV7-2; clone_size: .; j_call: TRBJ2-3; d_call: .; cdr3_aa: CASSVGLEDTQYF; cdr3_nt: TGTGCCAGCAGCGTGGGCTTGGAAGATACGCAGTATTTT
v_call: TRBV7-2; clone_size: .; j_call: TRBJ2-3; d_call: TRBD1; cdr3_aa: CASSSAGGIRGNTF; cdr3_nt: TGTGCCAGCAGCTCGGCAGGGGGCATTCGTGGAAACACCTTT
v_call: TRBV7-9; clone_size: .; j_call: TRBJ2-1; d_call: .; cdr3_aa: CASSFSRGVSCDKEQFF; cdr3_nt: TGTGCCAGCAGCTTTTCAAGGGGCGTTAGCTGCGATAAGGAGCAGTTCTTC
v_call: TRBV7-2; clone_size: .; j_call: TRBJ2-3; d_call: .; cdr3_aa: CASSLGGGGYNSPF; cdr3_nt: TGTGCCAGCAGCTTGGGGGGGGGCGGCTATAATTCACCCTTT
v_call: TRBV11-1; clone_size: .; j_call: TRBJ2-3; d_call: .; cdr3_aa: CASGEPGADTQYF; cdr3_nt: TGTGCCAGCGGCGAACCCGGCGCAGATACGCAGTATTTT
v_call: TRBV19; clone_size: .; j_call: TRBJ1-5; d_call: TRBD1; cdr3_aa: CASKTGRGDNQPQHF; cdr3_nt: TGTGCCAGTAAGACAGGGAGGGGGGACAATCAGCCCCAGCATTTT
v_call: TRBV15; clone_size: .; j_call: TRBJ2-5; d_call: .; cdr3_aa: CASSRGGRHGTHYF; cdr3_nt: TGTGCCAGCAGCAGAGGGGGTAGGCACGGGACCCACTACTTC
v_call: TRBV7-2; clone_size: .; j_call: TRBJ2-3; d_call: TRBD2; cdr3_aa: CASSLAGGDDTQTQYF; cdr3_nt: TGTGCCAGCAGCTTAGCGGGAGGGGACGATACACAGACGCAGTATTTT
v_call: TRBV9; clone_size: .; j_call: TRBJ2-3; d_call: .; cdr3_aa: CASSHGARDHTDF; cdr3_nt: TGTGCCAGCAGCCACGGGGCAAGGGATCACACAGATTTT
v_call: TRBV7-8; clone_size: many; j_call: TRBJ2-1; d_call: TRBD2; cdr3_aa: CASSVGGVHEQFF; cdr3_nt: TGTGCCAGCAGCGTTGGGGGGGTCCATGAGCAGTTCTTC
v_call: TRBV5-5; clone_size: .; j_call: TRBJ2-7; d_call: .; cdr3_aa: CASSGRGVASEQYF; cdr3_nt: TGTGCCAGCAGCGGCCGGGGCGTAGCCTCCGAGCAGTACTTC
v_call: TRBV7-2; clone_size: .; j_call: TRBJ1-4; d_call: TRBD1; cdr3_aa: CASSLSGGADYGYFF; cdr3_nt: TGTGCCAGCAGCTTGTCAGGGGGCGCCGACTATGGCTACTTTTTT
v_call: TRBV9; clone_size: .; j_call: TRBJ2-3; d_call: .; cdr3_aa: CASSDPRTDTQYF; cdr3_nt: TGTGCCAGCAGCGACCCCCGCACAGATACGCAGTATTTT
v_call: TRBV9; clone_size: once; j_call: TRBJ2-7; d_call: .; cdr3_aa: CASSPTAECSYNDF; cdr3_nt: TGTGCCAGCAGCCCGACAGCGGAATGCTCCTACAATGACTTC
v_call: TRBV15; clone_size: .; j_call: TRBJ2-3; d_call: .; cdr3_aa: CASSRGSEKQYF; cdr3_nt: TGTGCCAGCAGCAGAGGCTCCGAGAAACAGTATTTT
v_call: TRBV11-2; clone_size: .; j_call: TRBJ2-3; d_call: .; cdr3_aa: CASSLGALTDTQYF; cdr3_nt: TGTGCCAGCAGCTTAGGGGCCCTGACCGATACGCAGTATTTT
v_call: TRBV2; clone_size: .; j_call: TRBJ2-7; d_call: TRBD1; cdr3_aa: CASSPCRGTACYEQYF; cdr3_nt: TGTGCCAGCAGCCCCTGTAGGGGGACAGCTTGTTACGAGCAGTACTTC
v_call: TRBV7-6; clone_size: .; j_call: TRBJ1-5; d_call: .; cdr3_aa: CASSSERNNDTQHF; cdr3_nt: TGTGCCAGCAGCTCGGAGAGAAATAACGATACGCAGCATTTT
v_call: TRBV12-5; clone_size: .; j_call: TRBJ2-2; d_call: .; cdr3_aa: CASSSTLNTGELFF; cdr3_nt: TGTGCCAGTAGCTCAACGTTAAACACCGGGGAGCTGTTTTTT
v_call: TRBV25-1; clone_size: .; j_call: TRBJ1-2; d_call: TRBD1; cdr3_aa: CASSDGRGRKGYYGYTF; cdr3_nt: TGTGCCAGCAGCGACGGGAGGGGGCGTAAGGGATACTATGGCTACACCTTC
v_call: TRBV7-9; clone_size: .; j_call: TRBJ2-3; d_call: TRBD2; cdr3_aa: CASSEQLPGGSDTQYF; cdr3_nt: TGTGCCAGCAGCGAACAGCTTCCGGGAGGGTCAGATACGCAGTATTTT
v_call: TRBV5-5; clone_size: .; j_call: TRBJ2-1; d_call: .; cdr3_aa: CASSEDGIHEQFF; cdr3_nt: TGTGCCAGCAGCGAGGACGGGATCCATGAGCAGTTCTTC